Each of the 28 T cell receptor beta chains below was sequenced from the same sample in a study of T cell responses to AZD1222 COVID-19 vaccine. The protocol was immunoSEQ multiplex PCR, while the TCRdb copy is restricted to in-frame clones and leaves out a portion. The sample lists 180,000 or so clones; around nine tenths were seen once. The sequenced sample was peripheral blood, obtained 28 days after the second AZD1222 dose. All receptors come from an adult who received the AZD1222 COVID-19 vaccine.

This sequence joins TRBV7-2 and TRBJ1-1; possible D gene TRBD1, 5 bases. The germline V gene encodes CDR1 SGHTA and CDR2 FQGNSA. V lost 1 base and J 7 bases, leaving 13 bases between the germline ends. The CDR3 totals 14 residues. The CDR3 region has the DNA TGTGCCAGCAGCTTAGTAGCAGGGCGGGGTGAAGCTTTCTTT. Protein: CASSLVAGRGEAFF.

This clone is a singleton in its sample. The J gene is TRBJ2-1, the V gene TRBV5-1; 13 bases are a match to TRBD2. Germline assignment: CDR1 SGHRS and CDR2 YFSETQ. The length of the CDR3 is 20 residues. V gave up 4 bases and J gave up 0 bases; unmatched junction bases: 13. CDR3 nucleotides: TGCGCCAGCAGCCTCCGGACTAGCGGGAGACCGGGGGGCTCCTACAATGAGCAGTTCTTC. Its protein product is CASSLRTSGRPGGSYNEQFF. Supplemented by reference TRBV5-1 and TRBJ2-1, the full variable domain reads KAGVTQTPRYLIKTRGQQVTLSCSPISGHRSVSWYQQTPGQGLQFLFEYFSETQRNKGNFPGRFSGRQFSNSRSEMNVSTLELGDSALYLCASSLRTSGRPGGSYNEQFFGPGTRLTVL.

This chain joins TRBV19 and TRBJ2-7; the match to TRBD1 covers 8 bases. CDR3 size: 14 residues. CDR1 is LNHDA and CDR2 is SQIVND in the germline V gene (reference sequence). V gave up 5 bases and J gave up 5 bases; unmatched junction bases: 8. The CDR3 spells CASSPRQGYHEQYF. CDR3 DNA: TGTGCCAGTAGTCCCCGACAGGGGTATCACGAGCAGTACTTC. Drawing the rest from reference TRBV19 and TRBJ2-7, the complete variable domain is DGGITQSPKYLFRKEGQNVTLSCEQNLNHDAMYWYRQDPGQGLRLIYYSQIVNDFQKGDIAEGYSVSREKKESFPLTVTSAQKNPTAFYLCASSPRQGYHEQYFGPGTRLTVT.

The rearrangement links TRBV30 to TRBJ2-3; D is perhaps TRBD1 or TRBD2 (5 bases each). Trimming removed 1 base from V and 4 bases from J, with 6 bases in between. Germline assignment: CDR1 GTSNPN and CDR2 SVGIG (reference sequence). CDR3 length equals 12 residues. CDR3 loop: CAWSGGADTQYF. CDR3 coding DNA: TGTGCCTGGAGTGGAGGGGCAGATACGCAGTATTTT.

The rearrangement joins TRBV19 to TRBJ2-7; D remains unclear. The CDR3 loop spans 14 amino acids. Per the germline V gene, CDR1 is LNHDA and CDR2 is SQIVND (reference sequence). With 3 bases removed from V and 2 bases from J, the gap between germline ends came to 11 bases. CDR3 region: CASSIGPGPYEQYF. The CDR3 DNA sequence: TGTGCCAGTAGTATCGGGCCCGGGCCCTACGAGCAGTACTTC.

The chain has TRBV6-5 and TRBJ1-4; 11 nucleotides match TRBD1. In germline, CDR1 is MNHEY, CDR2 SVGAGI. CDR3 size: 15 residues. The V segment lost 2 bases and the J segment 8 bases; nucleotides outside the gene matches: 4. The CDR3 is CASSYPGTGGEKLFF. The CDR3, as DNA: TGTGCCAGCAGTTACCCCGGGACAGGGGGAGAAAAACTGTTTTTT.

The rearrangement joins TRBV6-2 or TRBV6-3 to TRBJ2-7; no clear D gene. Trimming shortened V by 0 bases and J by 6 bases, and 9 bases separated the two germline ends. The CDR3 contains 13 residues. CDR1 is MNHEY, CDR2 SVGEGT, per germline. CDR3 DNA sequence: TGTGCCAGCAGTTACTCGAGCAGCTTCGAGCAGTACTTC. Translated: CASSYSSSFEQYF.

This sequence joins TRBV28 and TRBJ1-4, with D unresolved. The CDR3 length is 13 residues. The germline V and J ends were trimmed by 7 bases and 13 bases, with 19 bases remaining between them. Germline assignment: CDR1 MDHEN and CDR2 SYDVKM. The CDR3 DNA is TGTGCCAGCACCTCCGGTCGGACGGGTATACTGTTTTTT. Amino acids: CASTSGRTGILFF.

As DNA, the CDR3 is TGTGCCAGCAGCTTGGGACACCAGAACACTGAAGCTTTCTTT. Translation: CASSLGHQNTEAFF. This rearrangement joins TRBV7-3 to TRBJ1-1; possibly TRBD1 for D (6 bases). Germline V gene data show CDR1 as SGHTA and CDR2 as FQGTGA. The V end lost 3 bases, the J end lost 1 base, and 9 bases lay between the germline ends. The CDR3 runs 14 residues. Full variable domain (missing parts from reference TRBV7-3 and TRBJ1-1): GAGVSQTPSNKVTEKGKYVELRCDPISGHTALYWYRQSLGQGPEFLIYFQGTGAADDSGLPNDRFFAVRPEGSVSTLKIQRTERGDSAVYLCASSLGHQNTEAFFGQGTRLTVV.

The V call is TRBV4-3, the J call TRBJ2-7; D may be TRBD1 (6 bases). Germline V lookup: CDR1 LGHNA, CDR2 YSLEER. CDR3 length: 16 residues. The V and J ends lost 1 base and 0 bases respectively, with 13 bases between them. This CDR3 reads CASSQAYRATSYEQYF. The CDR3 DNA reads TGCGCCAGCAGCCAAGCTTACAGGGCAACCTCCTACGAGCAGTACTTC.

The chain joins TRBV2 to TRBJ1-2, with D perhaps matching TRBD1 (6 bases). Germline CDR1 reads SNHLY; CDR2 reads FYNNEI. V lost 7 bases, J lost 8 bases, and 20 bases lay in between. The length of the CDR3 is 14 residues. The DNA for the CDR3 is TGTGCCAGCACCGGGAGGGGGACTTGGGGCGGCTACACCTTC. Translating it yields CASTGRGTWGGYTF.

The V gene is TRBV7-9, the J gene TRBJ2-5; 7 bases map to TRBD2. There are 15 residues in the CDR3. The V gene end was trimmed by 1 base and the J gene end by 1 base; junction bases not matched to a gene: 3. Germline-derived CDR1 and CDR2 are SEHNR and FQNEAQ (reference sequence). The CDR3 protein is CASSLVAGVQETQYF. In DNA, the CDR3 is TGTGCCAGCAGCTTAGTCGCGGGGGTCCAAGAGACCCAGTACTTC.

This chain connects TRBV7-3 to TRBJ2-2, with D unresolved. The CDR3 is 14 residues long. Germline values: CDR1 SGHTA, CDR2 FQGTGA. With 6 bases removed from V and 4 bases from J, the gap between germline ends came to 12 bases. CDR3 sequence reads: CASSPSTGTGELFF. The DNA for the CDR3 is TGTGCCAGCAGTCCTTCGACTGGCACCGGGGAGCTGTTTTTT. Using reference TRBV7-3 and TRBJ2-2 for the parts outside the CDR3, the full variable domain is GAGVSQTPSNKVTEKGKYVELRCDPISGHTALYWYRQSLGQGPEFLIYFQGTGAADDSGLPNDRFFAVRPEGSVSTLKIQRTERGDSAVYLCASSPSTGTGELFFGEGSRLTVL.

The CDR3 bases are TGTGCCAGCAGCTTAGGGCCTGGGCAGCCCCAGCATTTT. Its protein is CASSLGPGQPQHF. This sequence joins TRBV7-9 and TRBJ1-5; D remains unclear. Looked up from germline, CDR1 is SEHNR and CDR2 is FQNEAQ (reference sequence). The germline V and J ends were trimmed by 1 base and 7 bases, with 8 bases remaining between them. This CDR3 region has 13 residues.

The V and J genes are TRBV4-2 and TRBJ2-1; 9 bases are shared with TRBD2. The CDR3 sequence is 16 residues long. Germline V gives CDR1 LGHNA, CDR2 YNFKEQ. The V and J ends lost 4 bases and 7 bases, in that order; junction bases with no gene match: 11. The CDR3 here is CASSRPPGLAPNEQFF. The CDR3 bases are TGTGCCAGCAGCCGGCCCCCGGGACTAGCTCCAAATGAGCAGTTCTTC.

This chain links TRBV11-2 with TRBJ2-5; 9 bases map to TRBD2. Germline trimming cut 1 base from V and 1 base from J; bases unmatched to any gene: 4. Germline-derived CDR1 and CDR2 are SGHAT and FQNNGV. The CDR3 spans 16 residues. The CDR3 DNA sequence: TGTGCCAGCAGCTTAGGAAATAGCGGGGGCCAAGAGACCCAGTACTTC. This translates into CASSLGNSGGQETQYF.

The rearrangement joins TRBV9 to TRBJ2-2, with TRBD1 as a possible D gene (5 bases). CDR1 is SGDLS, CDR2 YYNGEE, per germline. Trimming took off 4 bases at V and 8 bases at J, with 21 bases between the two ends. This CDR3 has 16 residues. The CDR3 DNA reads TGTGCCAGCAGCCCTCATGGGGCCCTTAGGTCAGGGGAGCTGTTTTTT. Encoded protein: CASSPHGALRSGELFF. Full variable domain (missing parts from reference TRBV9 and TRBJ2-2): DSGVTQTPKHLITATGQRVTLRCSPRSGDLSVYWYQQSLDQGLQFLIQYYNGEERAKGNILERFSAQQFPDLHSELNLSSLELGDSALYFCASSPHGALRSGELFFGEGSRLTVL.

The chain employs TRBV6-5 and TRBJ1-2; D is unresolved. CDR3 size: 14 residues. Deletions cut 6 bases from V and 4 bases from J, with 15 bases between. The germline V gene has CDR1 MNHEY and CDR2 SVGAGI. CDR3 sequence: CASSRPQALYGYTF. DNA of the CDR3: TGTGCCAGCAGCCGACCCCAGGCCCTCTATGGCTACACCTTC.

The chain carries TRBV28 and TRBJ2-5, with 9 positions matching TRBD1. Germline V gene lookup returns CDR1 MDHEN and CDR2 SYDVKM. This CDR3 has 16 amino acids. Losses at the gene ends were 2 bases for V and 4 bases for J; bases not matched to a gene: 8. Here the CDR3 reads CASSLAGTGYGETQYF. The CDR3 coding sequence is TGTGCCAGCAGTTTAGCCGGGACAGGGTACGGAGAGACCCAGTACTTC.

The CDR3 DNA reads TGTGCCACTCGCCTGAGCGTTGACTTCACAGATACGCAGTATTTT. Translated, it gives CATRLSVDFTDTQYF. The V and J genes are TRBV10-3 and TRBJ2-3; D uncertain. The CDR3 is 15 amino acids. Germline loops: CDR1 ENHRY, CDR2 SYGVKD. The V end lost 10 bases, the J end lost 2 bases, and 19 bases lay between the germline ends.

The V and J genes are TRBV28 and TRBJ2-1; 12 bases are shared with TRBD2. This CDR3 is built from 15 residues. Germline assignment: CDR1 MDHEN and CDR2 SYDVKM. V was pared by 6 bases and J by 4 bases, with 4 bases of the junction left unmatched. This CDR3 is CASSATSGGYNEQFF. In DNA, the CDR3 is TGTGCCAGCAGCGCGACTAGCGGGGGATACAATGAGCAGTTCTTC. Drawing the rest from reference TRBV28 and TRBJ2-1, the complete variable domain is DVKVTQSSRYLVKRTGEKVFLECVQDMDHENMFWYRQDPGLGLRLIYFSYDVKMKEKGDIPEGYSVSREKKERFSLILESASTNQTSMYLCASSATSGGYNEQFFGPGTRLTVL.

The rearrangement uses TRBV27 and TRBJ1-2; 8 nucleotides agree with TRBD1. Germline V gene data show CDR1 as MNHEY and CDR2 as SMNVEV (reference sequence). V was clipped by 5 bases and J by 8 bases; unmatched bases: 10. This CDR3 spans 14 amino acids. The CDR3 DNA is TGTGCCAGCAGTCCGGAGGACAGGGCCGGCGGCTACACCTTC. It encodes CASSPEDRAGGYTF.

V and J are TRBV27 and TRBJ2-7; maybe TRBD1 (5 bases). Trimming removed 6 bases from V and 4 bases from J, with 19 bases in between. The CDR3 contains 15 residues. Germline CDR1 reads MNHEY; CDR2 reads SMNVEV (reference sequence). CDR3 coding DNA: TGTGCCAGCAGCCCTCGTTCAGGGCAACTATACGAGCAGTACTTC. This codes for CASSPRSGQLYEQYF.

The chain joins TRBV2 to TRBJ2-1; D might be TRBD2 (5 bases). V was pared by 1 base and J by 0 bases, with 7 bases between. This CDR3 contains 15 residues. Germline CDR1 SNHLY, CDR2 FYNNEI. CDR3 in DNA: TGTGCCAGCAGTGAAGGGACTCTCTCCTACAATGAGCAGTTCTTC. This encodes CASSEGTLSYNEQFF.

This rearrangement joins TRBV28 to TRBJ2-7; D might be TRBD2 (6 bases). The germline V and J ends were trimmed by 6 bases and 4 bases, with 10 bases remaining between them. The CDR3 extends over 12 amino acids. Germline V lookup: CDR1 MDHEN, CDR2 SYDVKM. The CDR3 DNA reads TGTGCCAGCAGCCTCGGGGGTTACGAGCAGTACTTC. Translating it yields CASSLGGYEQYF.

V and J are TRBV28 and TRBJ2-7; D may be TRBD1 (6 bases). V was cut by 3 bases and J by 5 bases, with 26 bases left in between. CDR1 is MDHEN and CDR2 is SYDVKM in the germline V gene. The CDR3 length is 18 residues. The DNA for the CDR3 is TGTGCCAGCAGTTTGGTCCTGGGGGCAGGACCTGAAGGGGACGAGCAGTACTTC. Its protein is CASSLVLGAGPEGDEQYF.

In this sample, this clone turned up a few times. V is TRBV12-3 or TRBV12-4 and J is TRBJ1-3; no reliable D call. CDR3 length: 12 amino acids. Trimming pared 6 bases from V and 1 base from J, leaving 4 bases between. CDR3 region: CASRQSGNTIYF. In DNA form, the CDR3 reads TGTGCCAGCAGGCAGTCTGGAAACACCATATATTTT.

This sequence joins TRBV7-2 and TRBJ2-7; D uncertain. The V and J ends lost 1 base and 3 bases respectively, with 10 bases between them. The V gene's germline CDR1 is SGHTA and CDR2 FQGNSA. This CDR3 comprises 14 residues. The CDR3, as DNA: TGTGCCAGCAGCTTAGAGGTCGGCGACTACGAGCAGTACTTC. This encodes CASSLEVGDYEQYF. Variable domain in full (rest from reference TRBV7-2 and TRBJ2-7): GAGVSQSPSNKVTEKGKDVELRCDPISGHTALYWYRQSLGQGLEFLIYFQGNSAPDKSGLPSDRFSAERTGGSVSTLTIQRTQQEDSAVYLCASSLEVGDYEQYFGPGTRLTVT.